This is a list of T cell receptor beta chains from one sample in a study of shared T cell receptors in the human thymus. TCRdb keeps only in-frame clones here, not all; method: immunoSEQ multiplex PCR. The repertoire has hundreds of thousands of clones, 85% to 90% of them found once; the top ten carry 0.008% to 0.011%. These sequences were also reported in another study, on human thymus T cells.

The specimen sequenced was thymocytes. The origin of the receptors is a boy in the first two years of life with a congenital heart defect. The CDR3 runs from the conserved cysteine through the conserved F or W. D genes are given only for firm matches. Only part of the rows carry a size: once, few, many, or a class if the clone is expanded.

D gene	clone size	V gene	J gene	CDR3 DNA	CDR3 protein
TRBD1	NA	TRBV27	TRBJ1-4	TGTGCCAGCAGTTTATTGACAGGGGATGCTAATGAAAAACTGTTTTTT	CASSLLTGDANEKLFF
TRBD1	NA	TRBV9	TRBJ2-6	TGTGCCAGCAGCGTAGGGGCCGGGACAGTACCTCGTTGGGCCAACGTCCTGACTTTC	CASSVGAGTVPRWANVLTF
TRBD2	NA	TRBV28	TRBJ2-7	TGTGCCAGCAGTTCTTCAAGGGGTCAAGCGGGAGGGGATTACGAGCAGTACTTC	CASSSSRGQAGGDYEQYF
NA	NA	TRBV6-4	TRBJ1-1	TGTGCCAGCAGTGTAAGCGACGGGGACACTGAAGCTTTCTTT	CASSVSDGDTEAFF
NA	NA	TRBV4-2	TRBJ2-1	TGTGCCAGCAGCCAAGGTGGGGGCGATCGAGACAATGAGCAGTTCTTC	CASSQGGGDRDNEQFF
NA	NA	TRBV13	TRBJ2-7	TGTGCCAGCAGCTTAGTTGTCTATGGAGGCGAGCAGTACTTC	CASSLVVYGGEQYF
NA	NA	TRBV5-1	TRBJ2-3	TGCGCCAGCAGCTTAGGAGCGGCGAGGGCAGATACGCAGTATTTT	CASSLGAARADTQYF
TRBD1	NA	TRBV5-6	TRBJ2-7	TGTGCCAGCAGCGCCCGACAGGGAGCCTACGAGCAGTACTTC	CASSARQGAYEQYF
TRBD1	NA	TRBV27	TRBJ1-5	TGTGCCATCCCACCGGGACAGGGGAGCAATCAGCCCCAGCATTTT	CAIPPGQGSNQPQHF
TRBD2	NA	TRBV5-4	TRBJ2-7	TGTGCCAGCAGCCCCTATTATCGCGGGAGGGCCCCCAACGAGCAGTACTTC	CASSPYYRGRAPNEQYF
TRBD1	NA	TRBV13	TRBJ2-5	TGTGCCAGCAGCTTAGGGCAGGGGGTTCAAGAGACCCAGTACTTC	CASSLGQGVQETQYF
TRBD1	NA	TRBV15	TRBJ1-2	TGTGCCACCAGCAGATCCAGACAGGGCCCAACTAACTATGGCTACACCTTC	CATSRSRQGPTNYGYTF
NA	once	TRBV19	TRBJ2-7	TGTGCCAGTAGGGGGAGCTACGAGCAGTACTTC	CASRGSYEQYF
TRBD2	NA	TRBV7-6	TRBJ2-3	TGTGCCAGCAGCTCACTACCCGGGACTAGCGGGCTTGGCACAGATACGCAGTATTTT	CASSSLPGTSGLGTDTQYF
NA	few	TRBV27	TRBJ1-1	TGTGCCAGTCGGCGGGGGGGGCAATTCCCATTGAACACTGAAGCTTTCTTT	CASRRGGQFPLNTEAFF
TRBD2	NA	TRBV5-6	TRBJ2-7	TGTGCCAGCCGGCCTACAGGGACTAGTGGCAAGGAGCAGTACTTC	CASRPTGTSGKEQYF
TRBD1	NA	TRBV27	TRBJ2-7	TGTGCCAGCAGTTTTGGGGACAGGGCCCACTACGAGCAGTACTTC	CASSFGDRAHYEQYF
TRBD2	once	TRBV18	TRBJ2-7	TGTGCCAGCTCACCCGGGACTAGCGGGAAGGGCGAGCAGTACTTC	CASSPGTSGKGEQYF
NA	NA	TRBV27	TRBJ1-5	TGTGCCACCGGGGGGTATAGCAATCAGCCCCAGCATTTT	CATGGYSNQPQHF
NA	NA	TRBV9	TRBJ1-5	TGTGCCAGCAGCGTAAAGGGAGGCAATCAGCCCCAGCATTTT	CASSVKGGNQPQHF
TRBD2	NA	TRBV11-2	TRBJ2-4	TGTGCCAGCAGCTTAGAGGGACTAGCGGCCTCGGTAGCCAAAAACATTCAGTACTTC	CASSLEGLAASVAKNIQYF
TRBD1	NA	TRBV2	TRBJ2-7	TGTGCCAGCAGTGAACCTACCCGGGACAGGGATGGTGGATCCTACGAGCAGTACTTC	CASSEPTRDRDGGSYEQYF
TRBD1	NA	TRBV15	TRBJ1-4	TGTGCCACCAGCACCCCTTTGACAGGGGCTGAAGAAAAACTGTTTTTT	CATSTPLTGAEEKLFF
NA	NA	TRBV28	TRBJ2-1	TGTGCCTCGTCGCCAACAGGTTCCTACAATGAGCAGTTCTTC	CASSPTGSYNEQFF
NA	few	TRBV5-4	TRBJ1-3	TGTGCCAGCAGCCAGGGGACGAACACCATATATTTT	CASSQGTNTIYF
TRBD1	NA	TRBV15	TRBJ1-2	TGTGCCACCAGCAGCGAACAGGGGGCAAGTAGCTATGGCTACACCTTC	CATSSEQGASSYGYTF